This T cell receptor beta chain derives from a study of T cells in Graves' hyperthyroidism and ophthalmopathy. Overall study results and limits: Clonotypes that were expanded in thyroid above 0.001 mostly appeared in blood too.

This clonotype was observed many times. The antigen remains unidentified. Template material for amplifying TCR beta CDR3 regions consisted of RNA transcripts. TCR CDR3 underwent first-round RT-PCR with the HTBI primer set. TCRdb processed the multiplex PCR reads anew with MiXCR; each CDR3 protein has one entry. The sample lists roughly 100,000 distinct CDR3 sequences, 47% occurring once. This TCR derives from a man between 40 and 49 years old with Graves' hyperthyroidism. Input material: blood.

The CDR3 sequence is CASSYRYSGANVLTF. The CDR3 DNA reads as TGTGCCAGCAGTTACAGGTACTCTGGGGCCAACGTCCTGACTTTC. The chain uses TRBV6-5 and TRBJ2-6, with no clear D. Germline V lookup: CDR1 MNHEY, CDR2 SVGAGI. V was trimmed by 2 bases and J by 0 bases, leaving 5 bases between them. The CDR3 is made up of 15 amino acids.